The next 29 T cell receptor beta chains were all read from a single sample in a study of shared clonotypes between healthy human individuals. Clones were sequenced by immunoSEQ multiplex PCR, and TCRdb holds only the in-frame ones, with some missing. The profile shows 2,500,000 or so clones, 85% to 95% of them singletons. The sample consisted of naive CD4+ T cells sorted from blood. Subset: CD45RA+ positively selected. The receptor source for this set is a man aged 18 to 29 in good health.

CDR3 sequence reads: CAWRRKGDPGETQYF. The CDR3 bases are TGTGCCTGGAGGAGAAAAGGGGACCCAGGGGAGACCCAGTACTTC. The chain has TRBV30 and TRBJ2-5; D possibly uses TRBD1 or TRBD2 (5 bases each). Germline V gene sequence: CDR1 GTSNPN, CDR2 SVGIG (reference sequence). V lost 3 bases and J 5 bases, leaving 19 bases between the germline ends. The CDR3 has 15 amino acids.

This chain joins TRBV7-3 and TRBJ1-1; D is unclear. Trimming removed 4 bases from V and 7 bases from J, with 10 bases in between. Germline assignment: CDR1 SGHTA and CDR2 FQGTGA. The CDR3 is 12 residues long. The CDR3 bases are TGTGCCAGCAGCTCCCGACCGAATGAAGCTTTCTTT. This translates into CASSSRPNEAFF.

The chain couples TRBV5-8 to TRBJ2-5, with D perhaps TRBD1 (5 bases). The CDR3 runs 15 residues. CDR1 and CDR2 (germline): SGHTS, YDEGEE. V was cut by 4 bases and J by 2 bases, with 15 bases left in between. For the CDR3, the DNA is TGTGCCAGCAGCAGGGGTACAGCCTCACAAGAGACCCAGTACTTC. As protein: CASSRGTASQETQYF.

This chain joins TRBV27 and TRBJ2-3, with 11 positions matching TRBD2. Trimming removed 5 bases from V and 5 bases from J; junction bases left unmatched: 9. This CDR3 contains 16 residues. CDR1 and CDR2 (germline): MNHEY, SMNVEV (reference sequence). The CDR3 here is CASSGLAGGLGDTQYF. Written as DNA, the CDR3 is TGTGCCAGCAGTGGGTTAGCGGGGGGGCTGGGAGATACGCAGTATTTT.

The chain combines TRBV12-5 with TRBJ2-5, with D unresolved. The germline gives CDR1 LGHNT, CDR2 FRNRAP. This CDR3 is 14 amino acids long. Between the trimmed V and J ends, which lost 5 bases and 2 bases, there was a span of 12 bases. CDR3 amino acids: CASGPRWGQETQYF. Written as DNA, the CDR3 is TGTGCTAGTGGTCCGCGGTGGGGTCAAGAGACCCAGTACTTC.

The rearrangement links TRBV18 to TRBJ2-1, with D possibly being TRBD1 (6 bases). The CDR3 covers 13 residues. Per germline, CDR1 KGHSH and CDR2 LQKENI. The V and J ends lost 2 bases and 9 bases respectively, with 11 bases between them. The DNA of the CDR3 is TGTGCCAGCTCACCAGGGGGCCCGGGTGAGCAGTTCTTC. As protein: CASSPGGPGEQFF.

A note on this clone: This CDR3 is also generated by other DNA sequences in the sample. This chain joins TRBV18 and TRBJ1-1; D gene unclear. The CDR3 length is 14 residues. The ends were cut back, 1 base at V and 4 bases at J, with 10 bases in the middle. Germline V gene sequence: CDR1 KGHSH, CDR2 LQKENI. The CDR3: CASSPLGRGTEAFF. The CDR3 DNA is TGTGCCAGCTCACCACTTGGTCGGGGCACTGAAGCTTTCTTT.

The rearrangement joins TRBV5-1 to TRBJ2-3, with 9 positions matching TRBD2. The CDR3 is 17 amino acids. Germline V CDR1 and CDR2: SGHRS, YFSETQ. V was clipped by 3 bases and J by 1 base; unmatched bases: 9. Written as DNA, the CDR3 is TGCGCCAGCAGCTCTGGGCTAGCGGGATCCGGCACAGATACGCAGTATTTT. Translated: CASSSGLAGSGTDTQYF.

To note about this clone: The germline gene is not matched at one end of the junction; a read error may be the cause. This chain uses TRBV7-7 with TRBJ2-1; possible D gene TRBD2, 5 bases. The CDR3 is 14 amino acids. CDR1 is SSHAT, CDR2 FNYEAQ, per germline (reference sequence). The CDR3 bases are TGTGCTAGCAGCTTAGCGATCTCGGAGAATGAGCAGTTCTTC. Amino acid sequence: CASSLAISENEQFF.

This sequence joins TRBV4-3 and TRBJ2-3; TRBD1 might be the D (5 bases). The germline gives CDR1 LGHNA, CDR2 YSLEER. The CDR3 totals 15 residues. V gave up 0 bases and J gave up 6 bases, with 13 bases separating them. This CDR3 reads CASSQEERGYDTQYF. The CDR3 DNA follows: TGCGCCAGCAGCCAAGAGGAAAGGGGATACGATACGCAGTATTTT.

The chain combines TRBV7-2 with TRBJ2-1, with 9 bases that match TRBD2. This CDR3 has 16 amino acids. V was pared by 6 bases and J by 3 bases, with 9 bases of the junction left unmatched. Germline V lookup: CDR1 SGHTA, CDR2 FQGNSA. CDR3 in DNA: TGTGCCAGCAGTTCGCCCGGGACTAGCAACTACAATGAGCAGTTCTTC. It codes for CASSSPGTSNYNEQFF.

This rearrangement joins TRBV6-5 to TRBJ1-6; tentatively, D is TRBD1 (5 bases). Germline CDR1 reads MNHEY; CDR2 reads SVGAGI. This CDR3 contains 15 residues. The V and J ends lost 4 bases and 7 bases respectively, with 14 bases between them. The CDR3 sequence: CASSSTDISNSPLHF. The CDR3 DNA follows: TGTGCCAGCAGTTCTACGGACATCAGCAATTCACCCCTCCACTTT.

This chain joins TRBV28 and TRBJ1-1; D uncertain. Trimming stripped 9 bases from V and 0 bases from J, with 11 bases between. Looked up from germline, CDR1 is MDHEN and CDR2 is SYDVKM. CDR3 length: 13 amino acids. CDR3 loop: CASYLALNTEAFF. The CDR3, as DNA: TGTGCCAGTTATTTGGCACTGAACACTGAAGCTTTCTTT.

This rearrangement joins TRBV7-9 to TRBJ1-6; tentative D call: TRBD1 (5 bases). CDR1 SEHNR and CDR2 FQNEAQ come from the germline V gene (reference sequence). Trimming stripped 4 bases from V and 14 bases from J, with 15 bases between. This CDR3 comprises 13 residues. CDR3 nucleotides: TGTGCCAGCAGCTCCGGTGGGGCTCAGTCCCTCCACTTT. This gives the protein CASSSGGAQSLHF.

This clone has only a few counts. The chain couples TRBV6-6 to TRBJ1-2, with a tentative D call TRBD1 (6 bases). This CDR3 has 12 residues. Per the germline V gene, CDR1 is MNHNY and CDR2 is SVGAGI (reference sequence). V was pared by 5 bases and J by 8 bases, with 12 bases between. CDR3 residues: CASSQEGDGYTF. The CDR3 nucleotides read TGTGCCAGCAGTCAGGAGGGGGACGGCTACACCTTC.

The chain employs TRBV19 and TRBJ1-2, with D perhaps matching TRBD1 (5 bases). CDR3 length equals 17 residues. Germline loops: CDR1 LNHDA, CDR2 SQIVND (reference sequence). The ends were cut back, 5 bases at V and 5 bases at J, with 24 bases in the middle. The CDR3 sequence: CASSHDPRGPNSYGYTF. The CDR3 region has the DNA TGTGCCAGTAGTCACGACCCCCGGGGACCCAACTCATATGGCTACACCTTC.

The rearrangement uses TRBV4-2 and TRBJ2-5, with TRBD1 matching over 7 bases. The trim removed 4 bases at V and 3 bases at J, leaving 11 bases unmatched. Germline V gene sequence: CDR1 LGHNA, CDR2 YNFKEQ. This CDR3 contains 16 residues. The CDR3 here is CASSPLRGLEEETQYF. The DNA for the CDR3 is TGTGCCAGCAGCCCGTTAAGGGGGCTGGAGGAAGAGACCCAGTACTTC.

DNA for the CDR3: TGTGCCACCAGCAGATCCGGTCAAGAGACCCAGTACTTC. Its protein product is CATSRSGQETQYF. The gene calls are TRBV15 and TRBJ2-5; D is ambiguous. This CDR3 is 13 amino acids long. V lost 2 bases and J lost 2, with 6 bases in between. Germline-derived CDR1 and CDR2 are LNHNV and YYDKDF (reference sequence).

V and J are TRBV29-1 and TRBJ2-3; maybe TRBD2 (6 bases). CDR1 and CDR2 from the germline V gene are SQVTM and ANQGSEA. This CDR3 spans 14 amino acids. The germline V and J ends were trimmed by 5 bases and 4 bases, with 16 bases remaining between them. The CDR3 bases are TGCAGCGTTCGACTAGTCTCACAGTCAGATACGCAGTATTTT. This codes for CSVRLVSQSDTQYF.

The chain links TRBV13 to TRBJ2-1; D ambiguous. Between the trimmed V and J ends, which lost 5 bases and 6 bases, there was a span of 17 bases. The length of the CDR3 is 15 residues. Germline CDR1 reads PRHDT; CDR2 reads FYEKMQ (reference sequence). CDR3: CASSARSMGTNEQFF. The CDR3 DNA sequence: TGTGCCAGCAGCGCACGTTCGATGGGTACCAATGAGCAGTTCTTC.

This chain connects TRBV25-1 to TRBJ2-5; 11 positions match TRBD1. The CDR3 covers 16 residues. The V and J ends lost 3 bases and 4 bases, in that order; junction bases with no gene match: 7. Germline loops: CDR1 MGHDK, CDR2 SYGVNS. CDR3 bases: TGTGCCAGCAGTGAGTGGGGACAGGGGGTTTTAGAGACCCAGTACTTC. Translation: CASSEWGQGVLETQYF.

The chain uses TRBV4-1 and TRBJ2-4; D may be TRBD1 (6 bases). V was clipped by 1 base and J by 0 bases, with 16 bases between them. This CDR3 is built from 18 residues. CDR1 MGHRA and CDR2 YSYEKL come from the germline V gene. The CDR3 sequence: CASSQGKQGTLAKNIQYF. The CDR3, as DNA: TGCGCCAGCAGCCAAGGGAAACAGGGCACCCTAGCCAAAAACATTCAGTACTTC.

About this clone: This CDR3 is also generated by other DNA sequences in the sample. This chain uses TRBV18 with TRBJ1-1; TRBD1 is a possible D gene (5 bases). V was pared by 6 bases and J by 3 bases, with 11 bases between. Germline CDR1 KGHSH, CDR2 LQKENI. CDR3 length: 13 amino acids. CDR3: CASSPRGDTEAFF. The CDR3 DNA is TGTGCCAGCTCCCCCCGGGGCGACACTGAAGCTTTCTTT.

The J gene is TRBJ1-5, the V gene TRBV28, with D maybe TRBD1 (5 bases). The CDR3 length is 14 residues. The germline V gene encodes CDR1 MDHEN and CDR2 SYDVKM. The ends were cut back, 2 bases at V and 9 bases at J, with 14 bases in the middle. CDR3 residues: CASSLRGNGLPQHF. CDR3 nucleotide sequence: TGTGCCAGCAGTTTAAGGGGCAACGGTTTGCCCCAGCATTTT.

The chain carries TRBV18 and TRBJ1-4; no firm D call. Germline V gene lookup returns CDR1 KGHSH and CDR2 LQKENI. The V end was cut by 6 bases, the J end by 1 base, with 18 bases between. The length of the CDR3 is 17 residues. This chain's CDR3 is CASSTSIWSQTNEKLFF. The CDR3, as DNA: TGTGCCAGCTCGACGTCCATATGGTCGCAAACTAATGAAAAACTGTTTTTT.

This clone was picked up one time. V and J are TRBV9 and TRBJ2-3; 12 bases match TRBD2. Losses at the gene ends were 3 bases for V and 8 bases for J; bases not matched to a gene: 4. The CDR3 length is 14 residues. Germline lookup yields CDR1 SGDLS and CDR2 YYNGEE. CDR3 protein: CASSAQLAGGTQYF. CDR3 coding DNA: TGTGCCAGCAGCGCCCAACTAGCGGGGGGTACGCAGTATTTT.

This clone has only one observation. This chain connects TRBV5-1 to TRBJ1-3, with 7 bases fitting TRBD1. V lost 2 bases and J lost 0; bases outside the gene matches: 8. There are 17 residues in the CDR3. Germline lookup yields CDR1 SGHRS and CDR2 YFSETQ. CDR3 loop: CASSLKPGQSSGNTIYF. CDR3 bases: TGCGCCAGCAGCTTAAAACCGGGACAGAGCTCTGGAAACACCATATATTTT.

This clone was seen just once. The chain recombines TRBV29-1 with TRBJ2-5; D is unresolved. The V gene's germline CDR1 is SQVTM and CDR2 ANQGSEA. V lost 3 bases, J lost 4 bases, and 12 bases lay in between. The CDR3 runs to 13 residues. In nucleotides, the CDR3 is TGCAGCGTTGACCCCTATTATGGAGAGACCCAGTACTTC. Encoded protein: CSVDPYYGETQYF.

This rearrangement joins TRBV6-1 to TRBJ1-4, with D unresolved. The CDR3 is made up of 14 amino acids. CDR1 and CDR2 (germline): MNHNS, SASEGT. The germline V and J ends were trimmed by 8 bases and 6 bases, with 16 bases remaining between them. In nucleotides, the CDR3 is TGTGCCAGCCGAAAACGCGGTAGCCATGAAAAACTGTTTTTT. Its protein product is CASRKRGSHEKLFF.